The 22 T cell receptor beta chains below all came from one sample that was sequenced in a study of cytomegalovirus exposure and HLA in healthy donors. PCR employed 60 Vbeta and 13 Jbeta primers. TCRdb's copy holds only in-frame clones and misses some; the assay was immunoSEQ multiplex PCR. The table includes some 200,000 clones, about 70% detected once. Sequencing was performed on PBMCs. Source of these receptors: a man aged 35-49 years in good health and CMV-seropositive.

This clone was counted a few times. The chain uses TRBV7-7 and TRBJ2-7; TRBD2 agrees at 13 bases. V lost 5 bases, J lost 7 bases, and 2 bases stayed unmatched. CDR1 and CDR2 from the germline V gene are SSHAT and FNYEAQ (reference sequence). The CDR3 runs to 13 residues. The CDR3 is CASSMGLAGEQYF. In nucleotides, the CDR3 is TGTGCCAGCAGCATGGGACTAGCGGGGGAGCAGTACTTC. The full variable domain, completed using reference TRBV7-7 and TRBJ2-7, is GAGVSQSPRYKVTKRGQDVTLRCDPISSHATLYWYQQALGQGPEFLTYFNYEAQPDKSGLPSDRFSAERPEGSISTLTIQRTEQRDSAMYRCASSMGLAGEQYFGPGTRLTVT.

V and J are TRBV6-6 and TRBJ1-2, with TRBD1 identical over 9 bases. CDR3 size: 14 residues. Trimming took 4 bases from V and 4 from J; bases not matched to a gene: 4. Germline V gene sequence: CDR1 MNHNY, CDR2 SVGAGI (reference sequence). As DNA, the CDR3 is TGTGCCAGCAGTTGGGGGACAGGGTCCTATGGCTACACCTTC. It codes for CASSWGTGSYGYTF.

The CDR3 protein is CASTLTSGGLIFETQYF. For the CDR3, the DNA is TGTGCCAGCACTCTGACTAGCGGGGGGTTGATTTTTGAGACCCAGTACTTC. The chain has TRBV2 and TRBJ2-5; 13 positions match TRBD2. The CDR3 is made up of 17 amino acids. Per germline, CDR1 SNHLY and CDR2 FYNNEI. The V gene end was trimmed by 7 bases and the J gene end by 5 bases; junction bases not matched to a gene: 13.

This chain joins TRBV19 and TRBJ2-7; perhaps TRBD2 as D (7 bases). The CDR3 has 14 amino acids. From germline, CDR1 is LNHDA and CDR2 SQIVND (reference sequence). Trimming pared 7 bases from V and 6 bases from J, leaving 19 bases between. For the CDR3, the DNA is TGTGCCAGTAACCCCTCCCGGGGGGCTGGCGAGCAGTACTTC. Translating it yields CASNPSRGAGEQYF.

This chain joins TRBV4-1 and TRBJ2-7; 7 positions match TRBD1. The CDR3 loop spans 16 amino acids. Germline V gene lookup returns CDR1 MGHRA and CDR2 YSYEKL. V shed 4 bases, J shed 0 bases, and the junction held 9 bases outside the gene matches. The CDR3: CASSPQTGISSYEQYF. CDR3 in DNA: TGCGCCAGCAGCCCTCAGACAGGGATAAGCTCCTACGAGCAGTACTTC.

The chain couples TRBV10-3 to TRBJ2-7; TRBD1 aligns across 8 bases. Germline assignment: CDR1 ENHRY and CDR2 SYGVKD. This CDR3 has 13 amino acids. The V gene end was trimmed by 7 bases and the J gene end by 4 bases; junction bases not matched to a gene: 6. The CDR3 nucleotides are TGTGCCATCACAGGACGACAGGGGTACGAGCAGTACTTC. It specifies CAITGRQGYEQYF.

This clone was seen just once. The chain couples TRBV19 to TRBJ1-5; D is undetermined. CDR1 LNHDA and CDR2 SQIVND come from the germline V gene (reference sequence). The CDR3 totals 13 residues. V lost 6 bases, J lost 6 bases, and 12 bases lay in between. The CDR3 sequence is CASRQSTGQPQHF. The CDR3 nucleotides read TGTGCCAGTAGGCAGTCGACGGGTCAGCCCCAGCATTTT.

This clone was seen only a few times. The rearrangement links TRBV5-6 to TRBJ2-7; D may be TRBD2 (5 bases). The CDR3 loop spans 13 amino acids. V was pared by 2 bases and J by 7 bases, with 13 bases between. Per the germline V gene, CDR1 is SGHDT and CDR2 is YYEEEE. The CDR3 here is CASSFGGGGEQYF. Here the CDR3 DNA reads TGTGCCAGCAGCTTTGGCGGAGGAGGTGAGCAGTACTTC. Drawing the rest from reference TRBV5-6 and TRBJ2-7, the complete variable domain is DAGVTQSPTHLIKTRGQQVTLRCSPKSGHDTVSWYQQALGQGPQFIFQYYEEEERQRGNFPDRFSGHQFPNYSSELNVNALLLGDSALYLCASSFGGGGEQYFGPGTRLTVT.

The chain is built from TRBV10-2 and TRBJ2-7, with 11 bases matching TRBD2. The trim removed 5 bases at V and 3 bases at J, leaving 6 bases unmatched. This CDR3 comprises 15 residues. Germline V gene sequence: CDR1 WSHSY, CDR2 SAAADI. The CDR3 loop reads CASSPTSGTHYEQYF. CDR3 coding DNA: TGCGCCAGCAGTCCGACTAGCGGGACCCACTACGAGCAGTACTTC.

The chain couples TRBV7-9 to TRBJ2-1; possibly TRBD1 for D (6 bases). The CDR3 has 15 amino acids. Germline V gives CDR1 SEHNR, CDR2 FQNEAQ (reference sequence). Trimming stripped 5 bases from V and 4 bases from J, with 15 bases between. The CDR3 reads CASSEQGGQYNEQFF. CDR3 nucleotides: TGTGCCAGCAGCGAACAGGGCGGCCAATACAATGAGCAGTTCTTC.

This clone was observed a handful of times. The chain links TRBV19 to TRBJ1-5, with TRBD1 matching over 10 bases. CDR3 length: 16 amino acids. Germline CDR1 reads LNHDA; CDR2 reads SQIVND (reference sequence). Unmatched junction bases numbered 8, after V lost 6 bases and J lost 3 bases. The CDR3 coding sequence is TGTGCCAGTAGGGACTTGGGACAGGGGAACAATCAGCCCCAGCATTTT. Translation gives CASRDLGQGNNQPQHF.

The J gene is TRBJ2-3, the V gene TRBV6-5; D is possibly TRBD1 (5 bases). Germline assignment: CDR1 MNHEY and CDR2 SVGAGI. This CDR3 contains 15 residues. V lost 8 bases to trimming and J lost 4 bases, with 19 bases between them. The CDR3 loop is CASSRAGIESDTQYF. DNA for the CDR3: TGTGCCAGCTCCAGGGCAGGGATAGAGTCAGATACGCAGTATTTT.

This chain joins TRBV5-4 and TRBJ1-2, with 7 bases identical to TRBD1. The CDR3 is 15 amino acids. V gave up 4 bases and J gave up 1 base; unmatched junction bases: 7. Per germline, CDR1 SGHNT and CDR2 YYREEE (reference sequence). The CDR3 DNA is TGTGCCAGCAGCCATCAGGGGGGCTATAACTATGGCTACACCTTC. Its translation: CASSHQGGYNYGYTF.

The chain is built from TRBV13 and TRBJ1-2; the D gene is possibly TRBD1 (6 bases). The CDR3 sequence is 16 residues long. The V end was cut by 5 bases, the J end by 0 bases, with 16 bases between. Germline V gene lookup returns CDR1 PRHDT and CDR2 FYEKMQ (reference sequence). Here the CDR3 DNA reads TGTGCCAGCAGCGGTCCGGGACAAAGAGCTAACTATGGCTACACCTTC. Translation: CASSGPGQRANYGYTF.

The rearrangement uses TRBV2 and TRBJ2-7, with 7 bases identical to TRBD1. Germline V gene lookup returns CDR1 SNHLY and CDR2 FYNNEI. The CDR3 consists of 13 residues. The V and J ends lost 9 bases and 3 bases, in that order; junction bases with no gene match: 8. CDR3 in DNA: TGTGCCAGTGAGACAGGGCCTAACTACGAGCAGTACTTC. Protein product: CASETGPNYEQYF.

This clone turned up a few times. The CDR3 bases are TGTGCCAGCAGCGCGTCCCGGGGGGACTACACCTTC. The encoded protein is CASSASRGDYTF. V usage is TRBV7-9 and J usage is TRBJ1-2; a weak D match, TRBD1 (5 bases). V was cut by 5 bases and J by 10 bases, with 14 bases left in between. The CDR3 runs 12 residues. The germline V gene has CDR1 SEHNR and CDR2 FQNEAQ (reference sequence).

This rearrangement joins TRBV4-3 to TRBJ2-1; possible D gene TRBD2, 7 bases. Trimming took off 0 bases at V and 4 bases at J, with 13 bases between the two ends. Per the germline V gene, CDR1 is LGHNA and CDR2 is YSLEER. This CDR3 region has 16 residues. The CDR3 DNA reads as TGCGCCAGCAGCCAAGATAAGGGGGGGGGATACAATGAGCAGTTCTTC. Amino acids: CASSQDKGGGYNEQFF.

The chain recombines TRBV6-5 with TRBJ1-2; 7 nucleotides match TRBD1. Looked up from germline, CDR1 is MNHEY and CDR2 is SVGAGI. Trimming cost V 3 bases and J 4 bases; bases outside gene matches: 8. The CDR3 contains 15 residues. CDR3 residues: CASSYKMTGSYGYTF. In DNA form, the CDR3 reads TGTGCCAGCAGTTATAAAATGACAGGGAGCTATGGCTACACCTTC.

The CDR3: CASSLAQGPKEQYF. For the CDR3, the DNA is TGTGCCAGCAGCTTAGCCCAGGGGCCGAAGGAGCAGTACTTC. This chain connects TRBV7-2 to TRBJ2-7, with a weak D call TRBD1 (6 bases). The CDR3 has 14 residues. The V gene lost 0 bases and the J gene lost 7 bases, with 13 bases spanning the gap. Germline lookup yields CDR1 SGHTA and CDR2 FQGNSA. Using reference TRBV7-2 and TRBJ2-7 for the parts outside the CDR3, the full variable domain is GAGVSQSPSNKVTEKGKDVELRCDPISGHTALYWYRQSLGQGLEFLIYFQGNSAPDKSGLPSDRFSAERTGGSVSTLTIQRTQQEDSAVYLCASSLAQGPKEQYFGPGTRLTVT.

CDR3 in amino acids: CASGLGDTQYF. Written as DNA, the CDR3 is TGTGCCAGCGGCCTCGGGGATACGCAGTATTTT. The rearrangement links TRBV11-2 to TRBJ2-3; D remains unclear. Deletions cut 8 bases from V and 6 bases from J, with 9 bases between. The germline gives CDR1 SGHAT, CDR2 FQNNGV. This CDR3 comprises 11 residues.

This chain links TRBV6-1 with TRBJ2-7; 7 positions agree with TRBD1. After removal of 3 bases from V and 6 bases from J, the junction contained 11 bases not matched to a gene. The CDR3 has 15 residues. Germline CDR1 and CDR2: MNHNS and SASEGT. The CDR3 DNA reads TGTGCCAGCAGTGAGACAGGGTTGAAGGCGGGCGAGCAGTACTTC. This encodes CASSETGLKAGEQYF.

CDR3 residues: CASSYRGGTEAFF. The DNA of the CDR3 is TGTGCCAGCTCTTACAGGGGTGGAACTGAAGCTTTCTTT. This chain links TRBV19 with TRBJ1-1; 7 positions agree with TRBD1. The CDR3 consists of 13 residues. In germline, CDR1 is LNHDA, CDR2 SQIVND (reference sequence). V dropped 9 bases and J dropped 5; count of bases not matched to a gene: 9.